The present T cell receptor (beta chain) was sequenced within a study of blood T cell repertoires in COVID-19. This clone was detected a few times. V was cut by 2 bases and J by 8 bases, with 13 bases left in between. CDR3 length: 13 residues. Germline CDR1 SGHRS, CDR2 YFSETQ. Repertoires were generated with immunoSEQ multiplex PCR, while TCRdb's copy carries only in-frame clones and drops some. The sample lists 100,000 to 150,000 clones, 70% to 80% occurring once. Material: peripheral blood. This clonotype was sampled from a human donor in a cohort sampled during active COVID-19. This chain joins TRBV5-1 and TRBJ1-2, with a tentative D call TRBD1 (5 bases). This chain's CDR3 is CASSLRQGTGYTF. CDR3 nucleotides: TGCGCCAGCAGCTTAAGGCAGGGCACCGGCTACACCTTC.